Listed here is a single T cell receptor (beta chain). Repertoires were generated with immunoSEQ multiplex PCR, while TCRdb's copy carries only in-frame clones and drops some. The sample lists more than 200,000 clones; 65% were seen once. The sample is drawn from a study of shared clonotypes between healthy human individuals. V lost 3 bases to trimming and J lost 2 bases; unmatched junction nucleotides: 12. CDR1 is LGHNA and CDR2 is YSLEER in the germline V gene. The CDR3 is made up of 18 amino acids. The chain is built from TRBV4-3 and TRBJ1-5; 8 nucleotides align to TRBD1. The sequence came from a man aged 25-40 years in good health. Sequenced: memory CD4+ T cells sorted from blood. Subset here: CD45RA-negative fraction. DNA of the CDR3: TGCGCCAGCAGCCAGGAGGCGACAGGGGCCGGCGGCAATCAGCCCCAGCATTTT. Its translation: CASSQEATGAGGNQPQHF.